This TCR beta chain came from a study of T-cell reconstitution after alpha-beta-depleted transplantation in children. During its preparation, the TCRbeta library received unique molecular identifiers. TCRdb ran MiXCR on the PCR reads and lists one entry per CDR3 protein. The sample has 640,000 or so distinct CDR3 sequences, about 15% seen once; the top ten hold under 1.2%. Trimming stripped 3 bases from V and 9 bases from J, with 22 bases between. Germline V gene lookup returns CDR1 SGHKS and CDR2 YYEKEE (reference sequence). The CDR3 runs to 17 residues. Specimen: PBMCs from the stem cell graft donor, collected from the stem cell graft. The rearrangement joins TRBV5-5 to TRBJ1-6, with a weak D call TRBD1 (5 bases). This TCR derives from a human donor who donated a stem cell graft to a child with acute myeloid leukemia. For the CDR3, the DNA is TGTGCCAGCAGCTCGCCGGCGGGGGTGTTCGGAGGTTCACCCCTCCACTTT. Translated: CASSSPAGVFGGSPLHF. Full variable domain (remainder filled in from reference TRBV5-5 and TRBJ1-6): DAGVTQSPTHLIKTRGQQVTLRCSPISGHKSVSWYQQVLGQGPQFIFQYYEKEERGRGNFPDRFSARQFPNYSSELNVNALLLGDSALYLCASSSPAGVFGGSPLHFGNGTRLTVT.